A single sample gave rise to the 20 T cell receptor beta chains below, sequenced in a study of tumor and adjacent non-tumor tissue in lung cancer. RNA was extracted from bulk tissue without any cell sorting. Three rounds of nested PCR, following a modified ARM-PCR protocol, produced the TCRbeta library. TCRdb re-derived calls from the multiplex PCR reads in MiXCR, one entry per CDR3 protein. The sample carries about 200,000 distinct CDR3 sequences, 71% recorded once. Sequenced material: lung tumor tissue. The receptors were sampled from a man between 60 and 70 years old with non-small cell lung cancer.

Worth noting for this clonotype: A much larger clone differs by one base, so this may be a read error. It is likely a read error, because the conserved phenylalanine at the end of the CDR3 is missing. This sequence joins TRBV20-1 and TRBJ1-6; D not certain. V was clipped by 3 bases and J by 0 bases, with 9 bases between them. Germline V CDR1 and CDR2: DFQATT, SNEGSKA (reference sequence). The CDR3 runs 15 residues. The CDR3 is CSASSWSSYNSPLHL. As DNA, the CDR3 is TGCAGTGCTAGTTCTTGGAGCTCCTATAATTCACCCCTCCACCTT.

V usage is TRBV30 and J usage is TRBJ1-1; no definite D call. V lost 4 bases, J lost 5 bases, and 11 bases lay in between. This CDR3 contains 12 residues. CDR1 is GTSNPN, CDR2 SVGIG, per germline (reference sequence). This CDR3 reads CAWTRLGTEAFF. In DNA form, the CDR3 reads TGTGCCTGGACTCGGTTGGGTACTGAAGCTTTCTTT.

In this sample, this clonotype turned up once. The missing conserved phenylalanine or tryptophan at the end of this CDR3 makes a read error likely. The rearrangement links TRBV20-1 to TRBJ1-1; D is unclear. CDR3 size: 12 residues. Germline-derived CDR1 and CDR2 are DFQATT and SNEGSKA (reference sequence). The CDR3 nucleotides are TGCGGTGCTAAAAGAGGGAACACTGAAGCTTTCATT. It specifies CGAKRGNTEAFI.

Details on this clonotype: A read error may produce the germline difference seen at one junction end. The chain couples TRBV20-1 to TRBJ2-7; 9 nucleotides match TRBD2. This CDR3 has 15 residues. CDR1 and CDR2 (germline): DFQATT, SNEGSKA (reference sequence). The CDR3 region has the DNA TGCATTGCTAGAGCCAGCGGGGGGATAGCCTATGAGCAGTACTTC. Protein product: CIARASGGIAYEQYF.

Note on this clonotype: This may arise from a read error, as a much more abundant clone is one base away. The chain joins TRBV29-1 to TRBJ1-1, with unresolved D. The CDR3 is 13 amino acids. Per germline, CDR1 SQVTM and CDR2 ANQGSEA. This CDR3 reads CSVDNAVNIEAFF. As DNA, the CDR3 is TGCAGCGTTGATAATGCCGTTAACATTGAAGCTTTCTTT.

This clonotype has just a few counts. The rearrangement links TRBV10-1 to TRBJ2-7; D perhaps matches TRBD2 (6 bases). Germline V gives CDR1 WNHNN, CDR2 SYGVQD (reference sequence). V was clipped by 0 bases and J by 13 bases, with 13 bases between them. The CDR3 totals 12 residues. The CDR3 DNA follows: TGCGCCAGCAGTGAGTCCTTGGAGGGCCGATACTTC. Its translation: CASSESLEGRYF.

The chain couples TRBV12-3 or TRBV12-4 to TRBJ2-2; the match to TRBD2 covers 8 bases. Trimming removed 8 bases from V and 6 bases from J; junction bases left unmatched: 8. The CDR3 loop spans 14 amino acids. CDR3 residues: CASGKGLVPGELFF. The DNA of the CDR3 is TGTGCCAGCGGAAAGGGACTAGTCCCCGGGGAGCTGTTTTTT.

J is TRBJ2-1 and V is TRBV19, with 9 bases that match TRBD1. CDR3 length equals 14 residues. The V segment lost 5 bases and the J segment 8 bases; nucleotides outside the gene matches: 7. Per germline, CDR1 LNHDA and CDR2 SQIVND (reference sequence). CDR3 amino acids: CASSGTGSRDEQFF. The CDR3 DNA is TGTGCCAGTAGTGGGACAGGGTCCAGGGATGAGCAGTTCTTC. Using reference TRBV19 and TRBJ2-1 for the parts outside the CDR3, the full variable domain is DGGITQSPKYLFRKEGQNVTLSCEQNLNHDAMYWYRQDPGQGLRLIYYSQIVNDFQKGDIAEGYSVSREKKESFPLTVTSAQKNPTAFYLCASSGTGSRDEQFFGPGTRLTVL.

V gene TRBV28 combines with J gene TRBJ2-2; TRBD1 matches at 9 bases. CDR3 length: 16 residues. The trim removed 6 bases at V and 1 base at J, leaving 6 bases unmatched. Germline assignment: CDR1 MDHEN and CDR2 SYDVKM. DNA for the CDR3: TGTGCCAGCAGACCCGGGACAGGGAGGAACACCGGGGAGCTGTTTTTT. Translation: CASRPGTGRNTGELFF. Full variable domain (missing parts from reference TRBV28 and TRBJ2-2): DVKVTQSSRYLVKRTGEKVFLECVQDMDHENMFWYRQDPGLGLRLIYFSYDVKMKEKGDIPEGYSVSREKKERFSLILESASTNQTSMYLCASRPGTGRNTGELFFGEGSRLTVL.

Note on this clonotype: The CDR3 does not close with the conserved phenylalanine or tryptophan, likely indicating a read error. V is TRBV11-1 and J is TRBJ2-3; TRBD1 might be the D (6 bases). CDR1 and CDR2 from the germline V gene are SGHAT and FQDESV (reference sequence). CDR3 length equals 15 residues. The CDR3 nucleotides are TGTGCCAGCAGGTTAGCGTTTACAGGGAATCGTCCGCAGTATTCT. It is translated as CASRLAFTGNRPQYS.

Regarding this clonotype: One junction end disagrees with the germline gene, perhaps due to a read error. In DNA, the CDR3 is TGTGCCAGCAGGTTGGCGTGGACAGACGAGCAGTACTTC. Protein sequence: CASRLAWTDEQYF. This rearrangement joins TRBV5-4 to TRBJ2-7; D might be TRBD1 (6 bases). This CDR3 spans 13 amino acids. Germline assignment: CDR1 SGHNT and CDR2 YYREEE (reference sequence).

Points on this clonotype: An end of the junction differs from the germline gene, which may be a read error. V is TRBV14 and J is TRBJ1-6, with TRBD1 as a possible D gene (6 bases). Germline-derived CDR1 and CDR2 are SGHDN and FVKESK. This CDR3 comprises 14 residues. The CDR3 bases are TGTGTCAGCAGCCAAGGGGGTCGGAGGTCACCCCTCCACTTT. This translates into CVSSQGGRRSPLHF.

J is TRBJ2-7 and V is TRBV10-3; D is uncertain. This CDR3 is 14 amino acids long. Germline lookup yields CDR1 ENHRY and CDR2 SYGVKD. The V end was cut by 2 bases, the J end by 2 bases, with 10 bases between. The CDR3 loop is CAISERSETYEQYF. CDR3 coding DNA: TGTGCCATCAGTGAGCGGTCGGAGACCTACGAGCAGTACTTC.

This clonotype was observed a single time. At one boundary the junction diverges from the germline segment, which might be a read error. The V and J genes are TRBV20-1 and TRBJ1-2; 9 bases fit TRBD1. This CDR3 comprises 15 residues. From germline, CDR1 is DFQATT and CDR2 SNEGSKA (reference sequence). In DNA form, the CDR3 reads TGCAATGCTAGAGACATACAGGGGGCTAACCATGGCTACACCTTC. Translation gives CNARDIQGANHGYTF.

The chain couples TRBV11-2 to TRBJ2-3; D assignment may be TRBD1 or TRBD2 (7 bases each). Germline CDR1 reads SGHAT; CDR2 reads FQNNGV. The CDR3 has 16 amino acids. Deletions cut 5 bases from V and 4 bases from J, with 19 bases between. The CDR3, as DNA: TGTGCCAGCAGCCTAATTAGCAGGGGGGGCCCAGATACGCAGTATTTT. Encoded protein: CASSLISRGGPDTQYF.

As concerns this clonotype: This may be a read error: a much more frequent sequence differs by one nucleotide. The chain recombines TRBV7-8 with TRBJ2-3; 10 positions match TRBD2. This CDR3 has 14 residues. With V trimmed by 2 bases and J by 11 bases, 7 bases remained unmatched. From germline, CDR1 is SGHVS and CDR2 FQNEAQ. The CDR3 region has the DNA TGTGCCAGCAGCTTAAGCGGGGGGGCCGGTATGCAGTATTTT. Protein: CASSLSGGAGMQYF.

For this clonotype: It may be a read error: a sequence one base away is much more abundant. The rearrangement links TRBV7-8 to TRBJ2-1; TRBD2 matches 7 bases. The CDR3 has 13 amino acids. From germline, CDR1 is SGHVS and CDR2 FQNEAQ. In DNA, the CDR3 is TGTGCCAGCAGCTTCGGACTAGTCAATGAGCAGATCTTC. It codes for CASSFGLVNEQIF. Full variable domain (missing parts from reference TRBV7-8 and TRBJ2-1): GAGVSQSPRYKVAKRGQDVALRCDPISGHVSLFWYQQALGQGPEFLTYFQNEAQLDKSGLPSDRFFAERPEGSVSTLKIQRTQQEDSAVYLCASSFGLVNEQIFGPGTRLTVL.

The rearrangement uses TRBV5-8 and TRBJ2-1; the match to TRBD2 covers 7 bases. V was clipped by 0 bases and J by 0 bases; unmatched bases: 6. The CDR3 is 17 amino acids. Germline values: CDR1 SGHTS, CDR2 YDEGEE. CDR3 coding DNA: TGTGCCAGCAGCTTGGATATGGGGGGGAGCTCCTACAATGAGCAGTTCTTC. It encodes CASSLDMGGSSYNEQFF.

This clonotype was detected only a few times. The J gene is TRBJ1-2, the V gene TRBV6-6; unclear D gene. The CDR3 consists of 11 residues. Germline values: CDR1 MNHNY, CDR2 SVGAGI (reference sequence). V was cut by 6 bases and J by 8 bases, with 10 bases left in between. The CDR3: CASRASRGYTF. CDR3 bases: TGTGCCAGCAGGGCGAGTAGGGGCTACACCTTC.

This clonotype appeared a single time. One end of the junction does not line up with germline, which may come from a read error. The rearrangement uses TRBV11-2 and TRBJ2-7; 7 bases map to TRBD1. The V gene's germline CDR1 is SGHAT and CDR2 FQNNGV. This CDR3 contains 15 residues. The CDR3 loop is CASSLSTGPSYEQNF. As DNA, the CDR3 is TGTGCCAGCAGCCTGTCGACAGGGCCCTCCTACGAGCAGAACTTC.